At least ten counts were recorded for the clone carrying this T cell receptor beta chain. A J-beta primer mix and a sample-barcoded 5' primer were used in a second PCR of roughly 6 to 12 cycles. In TCRdb, the 5' RACE reads were re-called with MiXCR into one record per CDR3 protein. The sample has approximately 800,000 distinct CDR3 sequences, under 40% seen once. This record comes from a study of blood T cells in healthy people across ages. After removal of 7 bases from V and 2 bases from J, the junction contained 5 bases not matched to a gene. The CDR3 length is 15 residues. PBMCs were isolated at a quantity of at least 6.5 million per sample.

This receptor was taken from a man younger than 30 in good health. The sequenced material came from blood. This chain links TRBV12-3 or TRBV12-4 with TRBJ2-3; 11 bases are a match to TRBD2. CDR3 amino acids: CASTRSGGVTDTQYF. Written as DNA, the CDR3 is TGTGCCAGCACTCGTAGCGGGGGGGTCACAGATACGCAGTATTTT.